This TCR beta chain was captured by sequencing in a study of T cell repertoires in cytomegalovirus infection. Study at large: Public TCR beta signatures marked donors with CMV infection and the matching HLA.

Germline-derived CDR1 and CDR2 are MDHEN and SYDVKM. Trimming pared 3 bases from V and 2 bases from J, leaving 11 bases between. CDR3 length: 15 amino acids. Remarks on this clonotype: Its antigen remains unknown.

In TCRdb, the reads were re-called with MiXCR into one record per CDR3 protein. The repertoire holds about 900,000 distinct CDR3 sequences, with approximately 33% as singletons. The V and J genes are TRBV28 and TRBJ2-1; D is ambiguous. The TCR comes from a human donor in good health (CMV status not recorded). Some clones in this sample may be carry-over from other donors' samples. The specimen comprised cultured CD8+ T cells from PBMCs, sampled from culture after CMV antigen stimulation. In nucleotides, the CDR3 is TGTGCCAGCAGTTTCGACGGTTACACCTACAATGAGCAGTTCTTC. It specifies CASSFDGYTYNEQFF. The whole variable domain, filled in from reference TRBV28 and TRBJ2-1, reads DVKVTQSSRYLVKRTGEKVFLECVQDMDHENMFWYRQDPGLGLRLIYFSYDVKMKEKGDIPEGYSVSREKKERFSLILESASTNQTSMYLCASSFDGYTYNEQFFGPGTRLTVL.